Here is one T cell receptor (beta chain) with its context. This sample is part of a study of cytomegalovirus exposure and HLA in healthy donors. Germline V gene sequence: CDR1 SGHNT, CDR2 YYREEE (reference sequence). This CDR3 has 17 amino acids. Deletions cut 0 bases from V and 0 bases from J, with 13 bases between. The PCR contained 60 Vbeta and 13 Jbeta primers. This table comes from immunoSEQ multiplex PCR, and its TCRdb copy is limited to in-frame clones, with some not included. In the table there are under 200,000 clones, 84% of which are singletons. The rearrangement uses TRBV5-4 and TRBJ2-4, with TRBD1 as a possible D gene (5 bases). This receptor was obtained from a man aged 50 to 60 in good health and CMV-seropositive. The sequencing sample was made of PBMCs. Here the CDR3 DNA reads TGTGCCAGCAGCTTGGGGGGCGTGCCCAAAGCCAAAAACATTCAGTACTTC. This translates into CASSLGGVPKAKNIQYF.